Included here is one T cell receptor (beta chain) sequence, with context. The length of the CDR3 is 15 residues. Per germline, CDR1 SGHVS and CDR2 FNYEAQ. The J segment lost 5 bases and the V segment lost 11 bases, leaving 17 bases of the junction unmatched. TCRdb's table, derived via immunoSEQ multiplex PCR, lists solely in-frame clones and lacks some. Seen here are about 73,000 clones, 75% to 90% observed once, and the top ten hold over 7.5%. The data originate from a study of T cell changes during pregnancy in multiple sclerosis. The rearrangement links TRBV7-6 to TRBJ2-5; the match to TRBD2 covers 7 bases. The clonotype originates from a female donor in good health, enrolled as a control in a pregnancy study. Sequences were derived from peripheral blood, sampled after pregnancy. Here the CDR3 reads CALGERGDPQETQYF. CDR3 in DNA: TGTGCCCTAGGAGAACGGGGGGACCCCCAGGAGACCCAGTACTTC.